These 13 T cell receptor beta chains share one sample of origin, sequenced in a study of cytomegalovirus exposure and HLA in healthy donors. The PCR used 60 Vbeta and 13 Jbeta primers. Libraries were prepared by immunoSEQ multiplex PCR; TCRdb keeps only in-frame clonotypes and omits some of them. The sample carries some 100,000 clones, 62% recorded once. The source material was PBMCs. The receptors here all came from a woman in her 30s in good health and CMV-seropositive.

The chain's CDR3 is CAWSVGLAGYNEQFF. CDR3 coding DNA: TGTGCCTGGAGTGTAGGACTAGCGGGCTACAATGAGCAGTTCTTC. The rearrangement links TRBV30 to TRBJ2-1, with 11 bases aligning to TRBD2. Germline V gene sequence: CDR1 GTSNPN, CDR2 SVGIG (reference sequence). Trimming removed 0 bases from V and 3 bases from J; junction bases left unmatched: 1. This CDR3 is 15 amino acids long.

This chain connects TRBV15 to TRBJ2-7; tentatively, D is TRBD1 (6 bases). The germline V and J ends were trimmed by 3 bases and 5 bases, with 14 bases remaining between them. The CDR3 is 14 residues long. Germline V gene lookup returns CDR1 LNHNV and CDR2 YYDKDF (reference sequence). The CDR3 nucleotides read TGTGCCACCAGCAGGCTAACCTACAGGGACGAGCAGTACTTC. Residues: CATSRLTYRDEQYF.

This clone was counted a single time. This chain joins TRBV5-4 and TRBJ2-7; TRBD2 is a possible D gene (7 bases). The ends were cut back, 2 bases at V and 3 bases at J, with 15 bases in the middle. The CDR3 runs 15 residues. In germline, CDR1 is SGHNT, CDR2 YYREEE (reference sequence). The CDR3 loop is CASSFKTGGIYEQYF. In nucleotides, the CDR3 is TGTGCCAGCAGCTTTAAAACGGGGGGCATCTACGAGCAGTACTTC.

This clone was found a few times. The chain links TRBV19 to TRBJ1-2; 7 bases agree with TRBD1. The CDR3 totals 16 residues. Trimming removed 5 bases from V and 5 bases from J; junction bases left unmatched: 14. Germline V gives CDR1 LNHDA, CDR2 SQIVND (reference sequence). The CDR3 DNA reads as TGTGCCAGTAGTTCCCCCGGTGAGGGGGCGAGGTATGGCTACACCTTC. It encodes CASSSPGEGARYGYTF.

The genes are TRBV7-9 and TRBJ2-2; no firm D call. The CDR3 runs 15 residues. Germline CDR1 is SEHNR and CDR2 is FQNEAQ (reference sequence). V was clipped by 5 bases and J by 1 base, with 11 bases between them. The CDR3 loop is CASSRDTLNTGELFF. CDR3 DNA sequence: TGTGCCAGCAGCCGTGACACCCTGAACACCGGGGAGCTGTTTTTT.

The CDR3 bases are TGTGCCAGCAGCTACCGGGCAACTAATGAAAAACTGTTTTTT. Encoded protein: CASSYRATNEKLFF. This chain links TRBV2 with TRBJ1-4; D remains ambiguous. Germline V gene data show CDR1 as SNHLY and CDR2 as FYNNEI. V lost 6 bases and J lost 0, with 8 bases in between. The CDR3 spans 14 residues.

The gene calls are TRBV30 and TRBJ2-7; a weak D match, TRBD1 (6 bases). Germline V gene sequence: CDR1 GTSNPN, CDR2 SVGIG (reference sequence). CDR3 length equals 12 residues. Deletions cut 1 base from V and 3 bases from J, with 7 bases between. CDR3 DNA: TGTGCCTGGAGTGAACAGGGCTACGAGCAGTACTTC. Its translation: CAWSEQGYEQYF. Filled out from reference TRBV30 and TRBJ2-7, the complete variable domain reads SQTIHQWPATLVQPVGSPLSLECTVEGTSNPNLYWYRQAAGRGLQLLFYSVGIGQISSEVPQNLSASRPQDRQFILSSKKLLLSDSGFYLCAWSEQGYEQYFGPGTRLTVT.

The chain recombines TRBV7-9 with TRBJ2-7; 13 bases are a match to TRBD2. Trimming cost V 6 bases and J 1 base; bases outside gene matches: 3. The CDR3 length is 15 residues. Germline CDR1 and CDR2: SEHNR and FQNEAQ (reference sequence). The CDR3 loop is CASRKLAGGSYEQYF. The CDR3 coding sequence is TGTGCCAGCAGGAAACTAGCGGGAGGGTCCTACGAGCAGTACTTC.

V gene TRBV6-1 combines with J gene TRBJ2-5; 10 bases agree with TRBD2. Germline V gene lookup returns CDR1 MNHNS and CDR2 SASEGT. The CDR3 extends over 14 amino acids. The V segment lost 6 bases and the J segment 3 bases; nucleotides outside the gene matches: 4. The CDR3 sequence: CASSRSGGKETQYF. In DNA, the CDR3 is TGTGCCAGCAGCCGTAGCGGGGGGAAAGAGACCCAGTACTTC.

This chain links TRBV10-2 with TRBJ2-5, with unresolved D. Trimming took 5 bases from V and 5 from J, leaving 6 bases between them. Germline-derived CDR1 and CDR2 are WSHSY and SAAADI. CDR3 length: 11 residues. CDR3 loop: CASSNGETQYF. The CDR3 coding sequence is TGCGCCAGCAGTAACGGGGAGACCCAGTACTTC.

By share, this clone counts as medium-sized. The chain combines TRBV5-6 with TRBJ1-1; D perhaps matches TRBD1 (5 bases). This CDR3 is 17 amino acids long. Germline values: CDR1 SGHDT, CDR2 YYEEEE. V lost 0 bases, J lost 1 base, and 16 bases lay in between. Written as DNA, the CDR3 is TGTGCCAGCAGCTTGGTATTCTCGGGACTTAGGAACACTGAAGCTTTCTTT. Residues: CASSLVFSGLRNTEAFF. The complete variable domain, with remaining parts taken from reference TRBV5-6 and TRBJ1-1, reads DAGVTQSPTHLIKTRGQQVTLRCSPKSGHDTVSWYQQALGQGPQFIFQYYEEEERQRGNFPDRFSGHQFPNYSSELNVNALLLGDSALYLCASSLVFSGLRNTEAFFGQGTRLTVV.

The chain recombines TRBV19 with TRBJ1-1, with 8 bases fitting TRBD1. The CDR3 sequence is 14 residues long. The trim removed 7 bases at V and 4 bases at J, leaving 8 bases unmatched. Germline CDR1 LNHDA, CDR2 SQIVND (reference sequence). DNA for the CDR3: TGTGCCAGTACTGCGTGGACAGGGAGCACTGAAGCTTTCTTT. Its protein product is CASTAWTGSTEAFF.

This clone came up a few times. The chain uses TRBV5-1 and TRBJ1-1, with unresolved D. Looked up from germline, CDR1 is SGHRS and CDR2 is YFSETQ. V was trimmed by 4 bases and J by 1 base, leaving 11 bases between them. CDR3 length equals 14 residues. The CDR3, as DNA: TGCGCCAGCAGCGCCCCTCAGGCGAACACTGAAGCTTTCTTT. This translates into CASSAPQANTEAFF.